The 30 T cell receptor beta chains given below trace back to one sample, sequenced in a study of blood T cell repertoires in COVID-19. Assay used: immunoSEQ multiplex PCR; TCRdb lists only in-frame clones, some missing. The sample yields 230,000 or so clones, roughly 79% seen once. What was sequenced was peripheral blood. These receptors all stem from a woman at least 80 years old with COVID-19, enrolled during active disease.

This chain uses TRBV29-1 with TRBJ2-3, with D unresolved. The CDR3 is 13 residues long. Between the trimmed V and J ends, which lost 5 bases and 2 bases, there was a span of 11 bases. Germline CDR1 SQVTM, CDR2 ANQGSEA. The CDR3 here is CSVSGAPTDTQYF. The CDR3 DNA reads TGCAGCGTTTCCGGAGCGCCCACAGATACGCAGTATTTT.

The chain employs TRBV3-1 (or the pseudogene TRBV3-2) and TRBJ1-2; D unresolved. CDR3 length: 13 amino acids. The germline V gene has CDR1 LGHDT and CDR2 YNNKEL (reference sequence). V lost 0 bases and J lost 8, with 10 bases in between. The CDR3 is CASSQDVAIGYTF. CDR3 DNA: TGTGCCAGCAGCCAAGATGTCGCTATCGGCTACACCTTC.

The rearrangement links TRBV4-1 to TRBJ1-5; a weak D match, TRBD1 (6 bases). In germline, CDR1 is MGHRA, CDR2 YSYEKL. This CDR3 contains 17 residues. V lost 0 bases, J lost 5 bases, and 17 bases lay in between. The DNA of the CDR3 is TGCGCCAGCAGCCAAGATCATTTAGGGGGGGAACATCAGCCCCAGCATTTT. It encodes CASSQDHLGGEHQPQHF.

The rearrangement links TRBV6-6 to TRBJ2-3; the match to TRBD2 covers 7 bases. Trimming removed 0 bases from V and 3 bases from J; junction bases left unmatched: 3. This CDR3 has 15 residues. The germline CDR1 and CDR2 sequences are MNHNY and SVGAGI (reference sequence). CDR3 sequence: CASSYSGSGTDTQYF. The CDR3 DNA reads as TGTGCCAGCAGTTACTCGGGTAGCGGGACAGATACGCAGTATTTT.

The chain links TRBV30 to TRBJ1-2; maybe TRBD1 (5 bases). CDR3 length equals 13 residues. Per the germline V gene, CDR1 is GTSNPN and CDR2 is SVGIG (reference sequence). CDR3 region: CVGGATPNYGYTF. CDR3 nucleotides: TGTGTGGGAGGGGCCACCCCTAACTATGGCTACACCTTC.

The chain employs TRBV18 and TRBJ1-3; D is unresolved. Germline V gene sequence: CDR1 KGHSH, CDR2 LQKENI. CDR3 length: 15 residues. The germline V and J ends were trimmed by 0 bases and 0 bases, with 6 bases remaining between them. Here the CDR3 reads CASSPPPSSGNTIYF. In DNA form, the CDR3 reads TGTGCCAGCTCACCACCTCCCAGCTCTGGAAACACCATATATTTT.

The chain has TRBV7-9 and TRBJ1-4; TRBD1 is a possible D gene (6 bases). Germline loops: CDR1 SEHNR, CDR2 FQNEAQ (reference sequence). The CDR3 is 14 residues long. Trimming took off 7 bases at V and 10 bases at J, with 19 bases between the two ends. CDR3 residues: CASMQEDGQRKLFF. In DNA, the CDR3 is TGTGCCAGCATGCAGGAGGACGGACAGAGAAAACTGTTTTTT. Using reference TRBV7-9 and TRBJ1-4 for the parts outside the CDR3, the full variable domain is DTGVSQNPRHKITKRGQNVTFRCDPISEHNRLYWYRQTLGQGPEFLTYFQNEAQLEKSRLLSDRFSAERPKGSFSTLEIQRTEQGDSAMYLCASMQEDGQRKLFFGSGTQLSVL.

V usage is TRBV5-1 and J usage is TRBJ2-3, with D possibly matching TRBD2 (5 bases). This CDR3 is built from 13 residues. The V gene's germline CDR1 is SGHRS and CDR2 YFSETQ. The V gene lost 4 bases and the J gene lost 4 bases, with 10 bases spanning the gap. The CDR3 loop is CASSPEGADTQYF. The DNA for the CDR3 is TGCGCCAGCAGCCCCGAGGGCGCAGATACGCAGTATTTT.

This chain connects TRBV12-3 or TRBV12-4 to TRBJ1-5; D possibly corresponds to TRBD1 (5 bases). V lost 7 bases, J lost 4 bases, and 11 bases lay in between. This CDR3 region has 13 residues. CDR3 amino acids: CASMVQGNQPQHF. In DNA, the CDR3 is TGTGCCAGCATGGTTCAGGGAAATCAGCCCCAGCATTTT.

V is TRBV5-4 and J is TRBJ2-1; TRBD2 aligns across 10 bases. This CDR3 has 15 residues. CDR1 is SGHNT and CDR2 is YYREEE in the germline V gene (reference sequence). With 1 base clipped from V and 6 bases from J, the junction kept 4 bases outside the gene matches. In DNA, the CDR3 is TGTGCCAGCAGCTTGCCTAGCGGGAGTATCAATGAGCAGTTCTTC. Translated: CASSLPSGSINEQFF.

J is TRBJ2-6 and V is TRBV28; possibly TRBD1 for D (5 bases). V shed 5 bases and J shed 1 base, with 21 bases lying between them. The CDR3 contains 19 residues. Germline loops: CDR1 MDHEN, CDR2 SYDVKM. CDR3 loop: CASSHNRQSAGSGANVLTF. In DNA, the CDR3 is TGTGCCAGCAGTCATAATCGTCAGAGTGCAGGGTCTGGGGCCAACGTCCTGACTTTC.

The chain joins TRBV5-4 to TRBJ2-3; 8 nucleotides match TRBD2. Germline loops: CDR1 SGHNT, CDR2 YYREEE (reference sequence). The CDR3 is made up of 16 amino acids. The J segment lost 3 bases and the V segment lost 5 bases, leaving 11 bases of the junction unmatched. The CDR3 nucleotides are TGTGCCAGCAGTTATTGGGGCGGGGGGTGGACAGATACGCAGTATTTT. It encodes CASSYWGGGWTDTQYF.

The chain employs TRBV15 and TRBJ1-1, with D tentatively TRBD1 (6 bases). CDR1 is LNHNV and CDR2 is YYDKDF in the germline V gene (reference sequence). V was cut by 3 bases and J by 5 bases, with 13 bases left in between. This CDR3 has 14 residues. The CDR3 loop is CATSSWGPGTEAFF. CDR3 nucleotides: TGTGCCACCAGCAGCTGGGGGCCCGGGACTGAAGCTTTCTTT.

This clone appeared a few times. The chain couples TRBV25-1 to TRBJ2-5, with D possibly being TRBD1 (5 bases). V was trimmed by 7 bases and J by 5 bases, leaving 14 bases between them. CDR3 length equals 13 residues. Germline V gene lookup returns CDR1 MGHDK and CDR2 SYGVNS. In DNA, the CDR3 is TGTGCCAGCACCCAGGCAGGGCTGGAGACCCAGTACTTC. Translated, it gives CASTQAGLETQYF.

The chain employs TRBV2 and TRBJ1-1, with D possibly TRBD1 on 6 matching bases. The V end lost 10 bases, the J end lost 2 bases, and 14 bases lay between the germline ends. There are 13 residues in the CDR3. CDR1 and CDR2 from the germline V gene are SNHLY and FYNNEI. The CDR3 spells CATTRGRNTEAFF. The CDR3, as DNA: TGTGCCACCACCAGGGGACGAAACACTGAAGCTTTCTTT.

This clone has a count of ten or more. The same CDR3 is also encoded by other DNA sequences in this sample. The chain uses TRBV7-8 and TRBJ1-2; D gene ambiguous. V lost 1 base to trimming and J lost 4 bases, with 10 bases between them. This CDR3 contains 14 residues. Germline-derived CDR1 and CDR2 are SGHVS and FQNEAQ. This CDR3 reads CASSLGGGGYGYTF. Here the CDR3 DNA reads TGTGCCAGCAGCTTAGGGGGAGGCGGCTATGGCTACACCTTC.

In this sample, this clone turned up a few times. The CDR3 is CSVEITSTDTQYF. The CDR3 DNA follows: TGCAGCGTTGAAATCACTAGCACAGATACGCAGTATTTT. The chain is built from TRBV29-1 and TRBJ2-3; D is unclear. The CDR3 loop spans 13 amino acids. V dropped 2 bases and J dropped 0 bases, with 6 bases sitting between them. The germline gives CDR1 SQVTM, CDR2 ANQGSEA.

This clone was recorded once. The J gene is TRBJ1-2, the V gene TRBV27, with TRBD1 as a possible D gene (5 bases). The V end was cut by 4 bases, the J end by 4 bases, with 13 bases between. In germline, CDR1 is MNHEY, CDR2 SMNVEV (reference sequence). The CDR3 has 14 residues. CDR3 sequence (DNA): TGTGCCAGCAGTTATGGGGGGGGTTCCTATGGCTACACCTTC. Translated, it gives CASSYGGGSYGYTF.

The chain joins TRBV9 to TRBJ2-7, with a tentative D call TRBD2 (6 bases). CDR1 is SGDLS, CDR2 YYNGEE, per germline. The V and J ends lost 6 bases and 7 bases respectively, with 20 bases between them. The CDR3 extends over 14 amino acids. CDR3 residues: CASTPDHSRGEQYF. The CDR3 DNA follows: TGTGCCAGCACCCCCGACCACAGCCGGGGGGAGCAGTACTTC.

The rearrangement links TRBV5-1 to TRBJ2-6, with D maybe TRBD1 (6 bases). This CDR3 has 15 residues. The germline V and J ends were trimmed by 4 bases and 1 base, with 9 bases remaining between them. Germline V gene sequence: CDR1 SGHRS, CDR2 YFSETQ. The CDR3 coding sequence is TGCGCCAGCAGCCAAACAGGGTCTGGGGCCAACGTCCTGACTTTC. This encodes CASSQTGSGANVLTF.

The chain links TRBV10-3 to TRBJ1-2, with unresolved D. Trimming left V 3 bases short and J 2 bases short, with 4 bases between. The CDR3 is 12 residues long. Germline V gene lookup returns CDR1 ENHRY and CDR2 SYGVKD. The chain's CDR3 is CAISEQNYGYTF. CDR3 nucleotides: TGTGCCATCAGTGAACAGAACTATGGCTACACCTTC.

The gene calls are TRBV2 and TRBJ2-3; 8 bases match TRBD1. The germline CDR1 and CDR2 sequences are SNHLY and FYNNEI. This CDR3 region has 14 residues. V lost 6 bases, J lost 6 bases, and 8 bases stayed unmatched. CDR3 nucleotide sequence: TGTGCCAGCAGGGACAGGGCCGTCGGTGATACGCAGTATTTT. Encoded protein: CASRDRAVGDTQYF.

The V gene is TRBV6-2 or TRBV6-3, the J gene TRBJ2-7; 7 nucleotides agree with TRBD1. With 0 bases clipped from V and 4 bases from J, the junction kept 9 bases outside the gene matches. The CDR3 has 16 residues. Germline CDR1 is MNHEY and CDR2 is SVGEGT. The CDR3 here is CASSYSSPGQKYEQYF. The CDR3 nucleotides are TGTGCCAGCAGTTACTCGAGCCCGGGACAGAAATACGAGCAGTACTTC.

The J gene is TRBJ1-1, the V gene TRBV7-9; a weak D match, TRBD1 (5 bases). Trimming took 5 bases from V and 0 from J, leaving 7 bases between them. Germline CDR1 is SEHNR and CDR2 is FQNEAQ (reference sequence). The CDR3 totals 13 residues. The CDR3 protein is CASSQGVNTEAFF. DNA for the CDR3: TGTGCCAGCAGCCAAGGGGTGAACACTGAAGCTTTCTTT. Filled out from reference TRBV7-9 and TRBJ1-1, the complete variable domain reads DTGVSQNPRHKITKRGQNVTFRCDPISEHNRLYWYRQTLGQGPEFLTYFQNEAQLEKSRLLSDRFSAERPKGSFSTLEIQRTEQGDSAMYLCASSQGVNTEAFFGQGTRLTVV.

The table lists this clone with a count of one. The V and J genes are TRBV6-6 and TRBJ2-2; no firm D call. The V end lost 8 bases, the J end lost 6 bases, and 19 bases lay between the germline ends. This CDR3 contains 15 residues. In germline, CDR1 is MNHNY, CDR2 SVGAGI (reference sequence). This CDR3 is CASHYYGVLAGELFF. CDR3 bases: TGTGCCAGCCATTATTACGGAGTCTTAGCCGGGGAGCTGTTTTTT.

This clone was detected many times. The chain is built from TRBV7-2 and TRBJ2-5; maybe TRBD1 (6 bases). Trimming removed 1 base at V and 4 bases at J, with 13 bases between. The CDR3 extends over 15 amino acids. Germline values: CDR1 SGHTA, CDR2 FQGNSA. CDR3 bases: TGTGCCAGCAGCTTAGTTTTGAGCAGGGGAGAGACCCAGTACTTC. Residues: CASSLVLSRGETQYF. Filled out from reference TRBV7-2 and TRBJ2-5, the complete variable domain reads GAGVSQSPSNKVTEKGKDVELRCDPISGHTALYWYRQSLGQGLEFLIYFQGNSAPDKSGLPSDRFSAERTGGSVSTLTIQRTQQEDSAVYLCASSLVLSRGETQYFGPGTRLLVL.

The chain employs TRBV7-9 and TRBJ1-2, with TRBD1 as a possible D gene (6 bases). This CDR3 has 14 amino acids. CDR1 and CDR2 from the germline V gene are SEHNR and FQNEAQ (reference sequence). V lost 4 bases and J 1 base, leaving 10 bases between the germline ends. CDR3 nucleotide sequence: TGTGCCAGCAGCTCAGGGGCACTTAACTATGGCTACACCTTC. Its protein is CASSSGALNYGYTF. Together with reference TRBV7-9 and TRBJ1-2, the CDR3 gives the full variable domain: DTGVSQNPRHKITKRGQNVTFRCDPISEHNRLYWYRQTLGQGPEFLTYFQNEAQLEKSRLLSDRFSAERPKGSFSTLEIQRTEQGDSAMYLCASSSGALNYGYTFGSGTRLTVV.

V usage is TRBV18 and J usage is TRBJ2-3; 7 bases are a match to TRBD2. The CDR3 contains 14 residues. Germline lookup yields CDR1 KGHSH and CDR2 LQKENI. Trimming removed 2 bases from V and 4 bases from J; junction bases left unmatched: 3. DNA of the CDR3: TGTGCCAGCTCACCATTAACTAGCGCAGATACGCAGTATTTT. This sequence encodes CASSPLTSADTQYF.

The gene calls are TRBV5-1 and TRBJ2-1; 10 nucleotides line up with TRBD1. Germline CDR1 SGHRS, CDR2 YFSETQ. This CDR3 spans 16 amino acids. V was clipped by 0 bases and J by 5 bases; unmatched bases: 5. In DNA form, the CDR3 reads TGCGCCAGCAGCTTGGGGACAGGGGGACCAAACAATGAGCAGTTCTTC. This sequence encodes CASSLGTGGPNNEQFF.

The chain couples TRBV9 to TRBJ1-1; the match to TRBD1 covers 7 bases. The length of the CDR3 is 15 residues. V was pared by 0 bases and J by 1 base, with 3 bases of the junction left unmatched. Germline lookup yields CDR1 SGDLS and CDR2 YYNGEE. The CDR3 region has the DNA TGTGCCAGCAGCGTAGAGGGGGCAAGGAACACTGAAGCTTTCTTT. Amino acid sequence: CASSVEGARNTEAFF.